These T cell receptor beta chains were read from a single sample in a study. One entry per CDR3 protein results from TCRdb running MiXCR on the 5' RACE reads. The sample holds about 62,000 distinct CDR3 sequences, roughly 30% seen once. Material: tumor-infiltrating naive CD4+ T cells sorted from the breast tumor. These TCRs come from a female donor with breast cancer. CDR3s include the opening cysteine and the closing phenylalanine or tryptophan. D genes are given only for firm matches. A clone size is listed for some rows: how often the clone was seen (once, few, many), or a class if it is expanded.

TRBV29-1	few	-	TRBJ1-1	TGCAGCGTTGCCGCCGGGGCTCTGAACACTGAAGCTTTCTTT	CSVAAGALNTEAFF
TRBV6-1	-	-	TRBJ1-6	TGTGCCAGCCGGGGTAATTCACCCCTCCACTTT	CASRGNSPLHF
TRBV4-2	few	TRBD2	TRBJ2-1	TGTGCCAGCAGCCAAGATTCCGTAGAGCGGGAGGGATACAATGAGCAGTTCTTC	CASSQDSVEREGYNEQFF
TRBV6-5	few	-	TRBJ2-7	TGTGCCAGCACGAGTGGAGACTACGAGCAGTACTTC	CASTSGDYEQYF
TRBV29-1	few	TRBD1	TRBJ2-1	TGCAGCGTTACCATTGGACAGGGATACTACAATGAGCAGTTCTTC	CSVTIGQGYYNEQFF
TRBV29-1	-	-	TRBJ2-1	TGCAGCGTTGAAGGCAGGAGGGGGCTCTCCTACAATGAGCAGTTCTTC	CSVEGRRGLSYNEQFF
TRBV7-3	-	-	TRBJ1-1	TGTGCCAGCAGCTTAACTCGAGGTACTGAAGCTTTCTTT	CASSLTRGTEAFF
TRBV5-1	few	-	TRBJ2-5	TGCGCCAGCAGCCGGACAGTCCAAGAGGCCCAGTACTTC	CASSRTVQEAQYF
TRBV7-2	-	-	TRBJ2-3	TGTGCCAGCAGCCCCGATTGGGACGGTTCATATTTT	CASSPDWDGSYF
TRBV2	-	-	TRBJ1-4	TGTGCCAGCAACCAGGAGCTGGCTAATGAAAAACTGTTTTTT	CASNQELANEKLFF
TRBV29-1	once	TRBD1	TRBJ2-7	TGCAGCGCCACCGACAGGGTTTCCTACGAGCAGTACTTC	CSATDRVSYEQYF
TRBV20-1	few	-	TRBJ2-7	TGCAGTGCTCAACCGGGACCCCTTTTCTACGAGCAGTACTTC	CSAQPGPLFYEQYF
TRBV11-2	few	-	TRBJ1-6	TGTGCCAGCAGCTTAGGCTCGGCCTCTTTCACCCTCCACTTT	CASSLGSASFTLHF
TRBV6-2/TRBV6-3	many	-	TRBJ2-5	TGTGCCAGCAGTTACTCGATTGGGGGCCAAGAGACCCAGTACTTC	CASSYSIGGQETQYF
TRBV3-1	-	-	TRBJ2-7	TGTGCCAGCAGCCGAGGGCCTCGCGAGCAGTACTTC	CASSRGPREQYF
TRBV24-1	-	-	TRBJ1-3	TGTGCCACCAACCGGGACGCCGTCTCTGGAAACACCATATATTTT	CATNRDAVSGNTIYF
TRBV7-2	-	-	TRBJ2-3	TGTGCCAGCATCCACCACTCTGGTAGCACAGATACGCAGTATTTT	CASIHHSGSTDTQYF
TRBV4-2	-	TRBD2	TRBJ2-5	TGTGCCAGCAGCCAAGTACTAGCGGGGCGACAAGAGACCCAGTACTTC	CASSQVLAGRQETQYF
TRBV7-2	few	-	TRBJ2-1	TGTGCCAGCTGGCCCCGAGGGCACAATGAGCAGTTCTTC	CASWPRGHNEQFF
TRBV5-6	many	-	TRBJ2-5	TGTGCCAGCAGCTCGGACGGACGGGGGACCCAGTACTTC	CASSSDGRGTQYF
TRBV7-7	few	-	TRBJ2-1	TGTGCTAGCAGCTTAGGGGGCGGGAGCGGGGGCTACAATGAGCAGTTCTTC	CASSLGGGSGGYNEQFF
TRBV5-1	many	-	TRBJ1-1	TGCGCCAGCAGCCTTGCATGGAACACTGAAGCTTTCTTT	CASSLAWNTEAFF
TRBV4-1	few	-	TRBJ2-1	TGCGCCAGCAGCCAAGAGGCTAGGGAGCAGTTCTTC	CASSQEAREQFF
TRBV7-2	-	TRBD2	TRBJ2-3	TGTGCCAGCAGCTTAGCTTGGGGGCTAGCGGGAGTTGATACGCAGTATTTT	CASSLAWGLAGVDTQYF
TRBV7-2	-	-	TRBJ1-1	TGTGCCAGCGGCTTAGGGGGTGGTGCCACCGCCACTGAAGCTTTCTTT	CASGLGGGATATEAFF
TRBV7-6	many	-	TRBJ1-5	TGTGCCAGCAGCCCAACGGGGGGCAATCAGCCCCAGCATTTT	CASSPTGGNQPQHF
TRBV9	few	-	TRBJ2-6	TGTGCCAGCAGCCCCCGAGGTGTTGGGGCCAACGTCCTGACTTTC	CASSPRGVGANVLTF
TRBV20-1	few	-	TRBJ1-2	TGCAGTGCTAGCCAAAAAATTAACTATGGCTACACCTTC	CSASQKINYGYTF
TRBV3-1	-	-	TRBJ2-1	TGTGCCAGCAGCCAGTTTGGACAGACCTACAATGAGCAGTTCTTC	CASSQFGQTYNEQFF
TRBV5-5	-	-	TRBJ2-2	TGTGCCGGCAGCTTCGTCAGGGGGAACACCGGGGAGCTGTTTTTT	CAGSFVRGNTGELFF
TRBV7-2	few	TRBD2	TRBJ2-2	TGTGCCAGCAGCCCTCTAGCGGGGGTCCCGGGCGGGGAGCTGTTTTTT	CASSPLAGVPGGELFF
TRBV3-1	-	-	TRBJ1-2	TGTGCCAGCAGCCAAGCGTGGACGGCTAACTATGGCTACACCTTC	CASSQAWTANYGYTF
TRBV20-1	few	-	TRBJ2-3	TGCAGTGCTAGAGATCCAGGGACTTACACAGATACGCAGTATTTT	CSARDPGTYTDTQYF
TRBV4-3	-	-	TRBJ2-7	TGCGCCAGCAGCCTGTCCCTGAGCTACGAGCAGTACTTC	CASSLSLSYEQYF
TRBV6-2/TRBV6-3	few	-	TRBJ2-5	TGTGCCAGCAGACACCACACCGGGACGCTGCTGGGGGAGACCCAGTACTTC	CASRHHTGTLLGETQYF
TRBV7-2	few	-	TRBJ2-3	TGTGCCAGCAGCCCGGATGGATTAAGCGGGCAATCGGGTACGCAGTATTTT	CASSPDGLSGQSGTQYF
TRBV7-3	-	-	TRBJ2-1	TGTGCCAGCAGCCCTAATGGGGGCCAATCCTACAATGAGCAGTTCTTC	CASSPNGGQSYNEQFF
TRBV5-4	many	-	TRBJ1-2	TGTGCCAGCAGCTTACAAGCTAACTATGGCTACACCTTC	CASSLQANYGYTF
TRBV9	-	TRBD2	TRBJ2-1	TGTGCCAGCAGCACCGGGGGGACTAGCGACTTGAATGAGCAGTTCTTC	CASSTGGTSDLNEQFF
TRBV20-1	few	TRBD1	TRBJ1-6	TGCAGTGCTTTCGACAGGGGTGGCTCACCCCTCCACTTT	CSAFDRGGSPLHF
TRBV7-9	-	-	TRBJ2-5	TGTGCCAGCAGCGTTCAGGGGTGGGAGACCCAGTACTTC	CASSVQGWETQYF
TRBV12-3/TRBV12-4	-	-	TRBJ2-4	TGTGCCAGCAGTTTATGGGAGTGGTCCAAAAACATTCAGCACTTC	CASSLWEWSKNIQHF
TRBV5-5	-	-	TRBJ1-3	TGTGCCAGCAGCTTAGGCCGCTCTGGAAACACCATAAATTTT	CASSLGRSGNTINF
TRBV20-1	few	TRBD2	TRBJ2-1	TGCAGTGCTAGCGCCGGGACTAGCGGGAGGGGGATTACCTACAATGAGCAGTTCTTC	CSASAGTSGRGITYNEQFF
TRBV20-1	-	TRBD1	TRBJ2-1	TGCAGTGCTAGAGAGCAAGAGGGACAGACCTACAATGAGCAGTTCTTC	CSAREQEGQTYNEQFF
TRBV12-3/TRBV12-4	medium-sized	TRBD2	TRBJ2-4	TGTGCCAGCAGCCACGGACTAGCGGGTTACATTCAGTACTTC	CASSHGLAGYIQYF
TRBV7-2	many	-	TRBJ2-7	TGTGCCAGCAGCCAAGGCGGTCCCAGGAACGAGCAGTACTTC	CASSQGGPRNEQYF
TRBV24-1	few	TRBD1	TRBJ2-3	TGTGCCACCAGGCCGACAGGGATTGCAGATACGCAGTATTTT	CATRPTGIADTQYF
TRBV10-3	few	TRBD1	TRBJ1-1	TGTGCCATCAGTGGGCAGGGGGCGAACACTGAAGCTTTCTTT	CAISGQGANTEAFF
TRBV5-6	few	-	TRBJ2-4	TGTGCCAGCAGCTTACGACAGGTTTCGGACATTCAGTACTTC	CASSLRQVSDIQYF
TRBV18	few	-	TRBJ2-7	TGTGCCAGCTCACCGCACGAGCAGTACTTC	CASSPHEQYF
TRBV7-9	many	-	TRBJ2-7	TGTGCCAGCAGCTTAGGTGCGTACGAGCAGTACTTC	CASSLGAYEQYF
TRBV6-2/TRBV6-3	-	-	TRBJ2-6	TGTGCCAGCACCTGGGGCAGATCACCTGGGGCCAACGTCCTGACTTTC	CASTWGRSPGANVLTF
TRBV6-1	-	-	TRBJ1-2	TGTGCCAGCAGTGAACCCCAGGGATTTTATGGGTATGGCTACACCTTC	CASSEPQGFYGYGYTF
TRBV2	-	-	TRBJ2-3	TGTGCCAGCATGTCGGACGGGACAGATACGCAGTATTTT	CASMSDGTDTQYF